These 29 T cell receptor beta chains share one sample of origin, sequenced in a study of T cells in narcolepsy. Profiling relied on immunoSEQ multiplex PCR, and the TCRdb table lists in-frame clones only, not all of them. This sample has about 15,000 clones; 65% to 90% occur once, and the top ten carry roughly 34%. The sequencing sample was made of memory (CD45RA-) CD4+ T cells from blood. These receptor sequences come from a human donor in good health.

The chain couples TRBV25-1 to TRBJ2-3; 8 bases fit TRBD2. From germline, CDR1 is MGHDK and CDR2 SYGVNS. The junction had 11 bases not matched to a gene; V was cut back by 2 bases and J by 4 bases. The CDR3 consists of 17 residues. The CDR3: CASSELSGTRGADTQYF. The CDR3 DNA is TGTGCCAGCAGTGAACTTAGCGGGACCCGGGGCGCAGATACGCAGTATTTT. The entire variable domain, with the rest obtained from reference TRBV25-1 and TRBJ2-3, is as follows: EADIYQTPRYLVIGTGKKITLECSQTMGHDKMYWYQQDPGMELHLIHYSYGVNSTEKGDLSSESTVSRIRTEHFPLTLESARPSHTSQYLCASSELSGTRGADTQYFGPGTRLTVL.

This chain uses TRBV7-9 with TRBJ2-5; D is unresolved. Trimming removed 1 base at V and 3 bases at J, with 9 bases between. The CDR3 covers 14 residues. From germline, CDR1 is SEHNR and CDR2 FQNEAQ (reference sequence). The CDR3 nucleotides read TGTGCCAGCAGCTTAGTAGGCAGGAAAGAGACCCAGTACTTC. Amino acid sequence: CASSLVGRKETQYF. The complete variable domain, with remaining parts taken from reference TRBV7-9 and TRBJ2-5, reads DTGVSQNPRHKITKRGQNVTFRCDPISEHNRLYWYRQTLGQGPEFLTYFQNEAQLEKSRLLSDRFSAERPKGSFSTLEIQRTEQGDSAMYLCASSLVGRKETQYFGPGTRLLVL.

This CDR3 is CASSLVGAGANVLTF. The CDR3 bases are TGTGCCAGCAGCTTAGTCGGAGCTGGGGCCAACGTCCTGACTTTC. This chain links TRBV7-9 with TRBJ2-6; D is uncertain. V lost 1 base, J lost 2 bases, and 6 bases lay in between. This CDR3 has 15 residues. Germline V gene data show CDR1 as SEHNR and CDR2 as FQNEAQ (reference sequence).

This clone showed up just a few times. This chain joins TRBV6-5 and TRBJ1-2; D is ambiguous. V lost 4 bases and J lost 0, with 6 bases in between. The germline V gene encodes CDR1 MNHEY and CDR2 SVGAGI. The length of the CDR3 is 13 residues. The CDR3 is CASSFRANYGYTF. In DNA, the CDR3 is TGTGCCAGCAGTTTCAGAGCTAACTATGGCTACACCTTC.

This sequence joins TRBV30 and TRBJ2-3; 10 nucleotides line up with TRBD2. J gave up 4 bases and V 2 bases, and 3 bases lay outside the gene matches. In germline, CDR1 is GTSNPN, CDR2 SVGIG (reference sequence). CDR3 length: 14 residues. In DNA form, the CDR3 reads TGTGCCTGGAGTCCCCTAGCGGGAGCAGATACGCAGTATTTT. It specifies CAWSPLAGADTQYF.

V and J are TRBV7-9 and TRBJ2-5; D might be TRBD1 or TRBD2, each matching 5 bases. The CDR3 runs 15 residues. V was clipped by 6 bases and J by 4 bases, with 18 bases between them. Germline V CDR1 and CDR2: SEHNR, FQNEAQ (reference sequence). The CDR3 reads CASRPVGGVGETQYF. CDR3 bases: TGTGCCAGCAGACCAGTTGGGGGTGTAGGAGAGACCCAGTACTTC. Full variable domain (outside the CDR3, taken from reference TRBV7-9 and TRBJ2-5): DTGVSQNPRHKITKRGQNVTFRCDPISEHNRLYWYRQTLGQGPEFLTYFQNEAQLEKSRLLSDRFSAERPKGSFSTLEIQRTEQGDSAMYLCASRPVGGVGETQYFGPGTRLLVL.

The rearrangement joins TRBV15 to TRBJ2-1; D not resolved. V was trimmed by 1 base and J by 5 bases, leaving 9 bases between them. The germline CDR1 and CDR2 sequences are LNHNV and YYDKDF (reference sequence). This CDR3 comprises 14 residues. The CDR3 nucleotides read TGTGCCACCAGCAGAGGGCCGGCCAACAATGAGCAGTTCTTC. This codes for CATSRGPANNEQFF.

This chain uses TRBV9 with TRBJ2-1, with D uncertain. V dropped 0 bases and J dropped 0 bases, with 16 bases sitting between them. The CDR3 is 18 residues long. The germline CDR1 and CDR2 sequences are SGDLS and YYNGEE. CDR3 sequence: CASSVVAWGRSSYNEQFF. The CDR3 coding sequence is TGTGCCAGCAGCGTAGTGGCCTGGGGTCGGAGCTCCTACAATGAGCAGTTCTTC.

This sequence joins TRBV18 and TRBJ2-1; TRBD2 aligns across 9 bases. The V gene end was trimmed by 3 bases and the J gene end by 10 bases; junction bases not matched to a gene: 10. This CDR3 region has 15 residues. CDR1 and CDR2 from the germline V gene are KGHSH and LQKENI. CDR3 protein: CASSPLAGGQGEQFF. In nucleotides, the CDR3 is TGTGCCAGCTCACCCCTGGCGGGGGGGCAAGGGGAGCAGTTCTTC.

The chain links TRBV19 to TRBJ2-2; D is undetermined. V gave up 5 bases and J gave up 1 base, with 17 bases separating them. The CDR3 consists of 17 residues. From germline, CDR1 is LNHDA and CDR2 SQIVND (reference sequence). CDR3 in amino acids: CASSPQTPMGNTGELFF. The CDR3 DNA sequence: TGTGCCAGTAGTCCACAAACCCCCATGGGGAACACCGGGGAGCTGTTTTTT.

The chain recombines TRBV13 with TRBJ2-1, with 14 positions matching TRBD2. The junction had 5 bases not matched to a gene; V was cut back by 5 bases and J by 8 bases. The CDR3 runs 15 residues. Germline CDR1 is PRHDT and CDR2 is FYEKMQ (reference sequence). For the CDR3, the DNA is TGTGCCAGCAGCACCGGGACTAGCGGGAGTCATGAGCAGTTCTTC. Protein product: CASSTGTSGSHEQFF.

CDR3 DNA: TGCGCCAGCAGCGTAGGACTAGCGGGAACGGTCGCCAAAAACATTCAGTACTTC. Its translation is CASSVGLAGTVAKNIQYF. The chain carries TRBV5-1 and TRBJ2-4, with 12 bases lining up with TRBD2. Germline V gene sequence: CDR1 SGHRS, CDR2 YFSETQ. The V gene end was trimmed by 4 bases and the J gene end by 1 base; junction bases not matched to a gene: 9. The CDR3 is 18 residues long.

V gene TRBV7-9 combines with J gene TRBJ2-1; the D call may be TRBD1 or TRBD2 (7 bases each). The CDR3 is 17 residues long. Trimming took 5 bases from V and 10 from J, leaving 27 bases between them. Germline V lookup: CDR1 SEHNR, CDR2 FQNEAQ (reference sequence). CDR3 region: CASSPGGGAALREEQFF. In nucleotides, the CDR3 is TGTGCCAGCAGCCCAGGGGGAGGGGCGGCTCTTCGGGAGGAGCAGTTCTTC.

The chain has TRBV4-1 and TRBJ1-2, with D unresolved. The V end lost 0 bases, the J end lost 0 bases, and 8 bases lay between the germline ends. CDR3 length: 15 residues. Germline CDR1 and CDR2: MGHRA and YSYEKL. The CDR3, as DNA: TGCGCCAGCAGCCAAGAACGGCATTCTAACTATGGCTACACCTTC. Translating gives CASSQERHSNYGYTF.

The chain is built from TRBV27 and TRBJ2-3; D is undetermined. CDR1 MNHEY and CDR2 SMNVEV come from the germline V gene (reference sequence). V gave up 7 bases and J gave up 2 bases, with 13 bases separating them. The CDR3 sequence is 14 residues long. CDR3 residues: CASKSQGLTDTQYF. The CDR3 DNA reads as TGTGCCAGCAAATCGCAAGGCCTCACAGATACGCAGTATTTT.

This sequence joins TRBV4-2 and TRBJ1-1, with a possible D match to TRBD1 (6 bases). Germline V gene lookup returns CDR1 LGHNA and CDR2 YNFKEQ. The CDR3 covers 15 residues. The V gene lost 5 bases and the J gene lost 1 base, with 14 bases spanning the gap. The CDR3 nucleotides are TGTGCCAGCAGCGTAGGGGGGGCCTGGAACACTGAAGCTTTCTTT. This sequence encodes CASSVGGAWNTEAFF.

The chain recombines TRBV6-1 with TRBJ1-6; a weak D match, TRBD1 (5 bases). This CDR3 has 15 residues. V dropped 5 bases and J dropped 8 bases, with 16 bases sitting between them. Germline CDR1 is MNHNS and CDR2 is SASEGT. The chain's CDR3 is CASSSPGLPHSPLHF. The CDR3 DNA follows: TGTGCCAGCAGTTCACCGGGACTGCCGCATTCACCCCTCCACTTT.

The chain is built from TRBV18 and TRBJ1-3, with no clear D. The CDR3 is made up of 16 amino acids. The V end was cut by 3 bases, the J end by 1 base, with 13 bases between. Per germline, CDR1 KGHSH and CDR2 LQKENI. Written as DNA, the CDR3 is TGTGCCAGCTCACCCGGGAGCCTCATATCTGGAAACACCATATATTTT. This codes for CASSPGSLISGNTIYF.

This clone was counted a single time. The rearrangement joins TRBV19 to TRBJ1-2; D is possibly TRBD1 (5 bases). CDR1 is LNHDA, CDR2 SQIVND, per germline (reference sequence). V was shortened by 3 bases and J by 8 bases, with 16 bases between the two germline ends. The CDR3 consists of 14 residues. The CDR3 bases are TGTGCCAGTAGTATGGTGCTGGGGGTGCGCGGCTACACCTTC. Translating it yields CASSMVLGVRGYTF.

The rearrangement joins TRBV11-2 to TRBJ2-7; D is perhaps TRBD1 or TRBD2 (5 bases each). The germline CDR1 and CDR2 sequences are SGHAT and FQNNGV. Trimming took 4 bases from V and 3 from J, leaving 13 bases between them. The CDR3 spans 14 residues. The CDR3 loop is CASSSNRGLYEQYF. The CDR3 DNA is TGTGCCAGCAGCTCCAACCGGGGCCTCTACGAGCAGTACTTC.

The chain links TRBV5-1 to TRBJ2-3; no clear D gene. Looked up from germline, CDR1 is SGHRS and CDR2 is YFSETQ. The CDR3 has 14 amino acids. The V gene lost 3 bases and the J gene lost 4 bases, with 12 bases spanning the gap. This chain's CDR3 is CASSSQSGADTQYF. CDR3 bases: TGCGCCAGCAGCTCACAGTCGGGCGCAGATACGCAGTATTTT.

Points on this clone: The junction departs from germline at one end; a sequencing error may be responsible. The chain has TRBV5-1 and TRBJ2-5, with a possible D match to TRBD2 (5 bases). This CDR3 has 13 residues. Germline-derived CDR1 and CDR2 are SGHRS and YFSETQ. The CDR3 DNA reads TGCGCCAGCAGCCCCGGCATGGGAGAGACCCAGCACTTC. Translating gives CASSPGMGETQHF.

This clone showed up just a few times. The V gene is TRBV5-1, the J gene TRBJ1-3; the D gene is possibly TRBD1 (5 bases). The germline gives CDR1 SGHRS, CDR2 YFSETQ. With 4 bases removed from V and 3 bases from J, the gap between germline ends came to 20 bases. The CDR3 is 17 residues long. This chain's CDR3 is CASSLTRGDSGGNTIYF. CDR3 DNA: TGCGCCAGCAGCCTCACCCGCGGGGACTCTGGTGGAAACACCATATATTTT.

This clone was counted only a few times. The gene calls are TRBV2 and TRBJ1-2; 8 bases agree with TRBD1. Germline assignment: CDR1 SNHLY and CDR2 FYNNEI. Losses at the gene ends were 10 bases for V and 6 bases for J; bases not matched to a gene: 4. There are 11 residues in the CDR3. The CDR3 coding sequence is TGTGCCATAGGACAGGGCGATGGCTACACCTTC. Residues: CAIGQGDGYTF. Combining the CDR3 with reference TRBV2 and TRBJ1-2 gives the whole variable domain EPEVTQTPSHQVTQMGQEVILRCVPISNHLYFYWYRQILGQKVEFLVSFYNNEISEKSEIFDDQFSVERPDGSNFTLKIRSTKLEDSAMYFCAIGQGDGYTFGSGTRLTVV.

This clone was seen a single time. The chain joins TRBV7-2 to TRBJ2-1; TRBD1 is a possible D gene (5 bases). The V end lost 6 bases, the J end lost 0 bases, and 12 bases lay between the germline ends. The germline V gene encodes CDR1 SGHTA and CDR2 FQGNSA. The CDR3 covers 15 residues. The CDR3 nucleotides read TGTGCCAGCAGGGGGCAGCCTAGCTCCTACAATGAGCAGTTCTTC. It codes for CASRGQPSSYNEQFF. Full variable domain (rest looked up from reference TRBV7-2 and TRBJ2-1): GAGVSQSPSNKVTEKGKDVELRCDPISGHTALYWYRQSLGQGLEFLIYFQGNSAPDKSGLPSDRFSAERTGGSVSTLTIQRTQQEDSAVYLCASRGQPSSYNEQFFGPGTRLTVL.

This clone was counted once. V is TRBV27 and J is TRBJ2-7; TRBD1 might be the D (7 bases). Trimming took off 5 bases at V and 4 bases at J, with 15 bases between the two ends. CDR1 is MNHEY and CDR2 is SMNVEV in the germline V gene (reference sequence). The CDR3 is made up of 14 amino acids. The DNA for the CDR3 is TGTGCCAGCAGTCCCAAGGCAGGGGGGTACGAGCAGTACTTC. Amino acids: CASSPKAGGYEQYF.

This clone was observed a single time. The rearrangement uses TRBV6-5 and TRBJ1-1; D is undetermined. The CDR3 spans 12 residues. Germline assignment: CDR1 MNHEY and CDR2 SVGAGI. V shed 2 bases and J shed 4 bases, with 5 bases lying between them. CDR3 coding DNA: TGTGCCAGCAGTTACGAAATCACTGAAGCTTTCTTT. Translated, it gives CASSYEITEAFF.

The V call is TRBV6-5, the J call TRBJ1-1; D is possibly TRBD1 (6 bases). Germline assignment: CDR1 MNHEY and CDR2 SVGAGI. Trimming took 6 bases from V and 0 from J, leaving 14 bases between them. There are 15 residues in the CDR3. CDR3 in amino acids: CASRDSGWVNTEAFF. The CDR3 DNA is TGTGCCAGCAGGGACAGCGGCTGGGTGAACACTGAAGCTTTCTTT.

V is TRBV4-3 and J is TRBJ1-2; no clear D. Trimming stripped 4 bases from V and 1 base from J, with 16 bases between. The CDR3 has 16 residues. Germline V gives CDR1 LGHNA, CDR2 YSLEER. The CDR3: CASSRNGPAFNYGYTF. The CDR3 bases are TGCGCCAGCAGCCGTAACGGGCCGGCGTTTAACTATGGCTACACCTTC.